Below, 21 T cell receptor beta chains from the same sample are listed, as sequenced in a study of T cell responses to AZD1222 COVID-19 vaccine. Clones were sequenced by immunoSEQ multiplex PCR, and TCRdb holds only the in-frame ones, with some missing. The sample contains about 120,000 clones, 85% to 90% of which appear only once. The sample in question was peripheral blood, obtained on day 0 of AZD1222 vaccination. The source of these receptors is an adult in good health.

CDR3 sequence: CASSQAGAYEQYF. CDR3 DNA: TGCGCCAGCAGCCAAGCGGGGGCCTACGAGCAGTACTTC. The genes are TRBV4-1 and TRBJ2-7, with D perhaps matching TRBD2 (6 bases). In germline, CDR1 is MGHRA, CDR2 YSYEKL. The CDR3 totals 13 residues. V lost 1 base and J 2 bases, leaving 6 bases between the germline ends.

This clone was counted only a few times. The CDR3 loop is CASKDTRDTQYF. The CDR3 DNA is TGTGCCAGCAAGGATACGAGGGATACGCAGTATTTT. The chain employs TRBV28 and TRBJ2-3; D not resolved. Germline V CDR1 and CDR2: MDHEN, SYDVKM. This CDR3 contains 12 residues. The ends were cut back, 7 bases at V and 6 bases at J, with 11 bases in the middle.

V usage is TRBV15 and J usage is TRBJ1-4, with D perhaps matching TRBD1 (6 bases). V lost 5 bases to trimming and J lost 5 bases, with 15 bases between them. CDR3 length: 15 residues. Germline V gives CDR1 LNHNV, CDR2 YYDKDF (reference sequence). The CDR3 DNA follows: TGTGCCACCAGCTTGTCAACAGGGCGAAATGAAAAACTGTTTTTT. Translated: CATSLSTGRNEKLFF.

The count of this clone is one. V usage is TRBV5-1 and J usage is TRBJ2-1; 8 bases are a match to TRBD2. The CDR3 covers 17 residues. V lost 0 bases, J lost 1 base, and 6 bases stayed unmatched. Germline V gene sequence: CDR1 SGHRS, CDR2 YFSETQ. The CDR3 region is CASSLALLAASYNEQFF. DNA of the CDR3: TGCGCCAGCAGCTTGGCCTTACTAGCGGCATCCTACAATGAGCAGTTCTTC.

This rearrangement joins TRBV7-3 to TRBJ2-2, with TRBD1 as a possible D gene (6 bases). V was trimmed by 6 bases and J by 3 bases, leaving 8 bases between them. CDR1 and CDR2 from the germline V gene are SGHTA and FQGTGA. The CDR3 consists of 13 residues. The CDR3: CASRPGDTGELFF. In DNA, the CDR3 is TGTGCCAGCAGACCAGGGGACACCGGGGAGCTGTTTTTT. Together with reference TRBV7-3 and TRBJ2-2, the CDR3 gives the full variable domain: GAGVSQTPSNKVTEKGKYVELRCDPISGHTALYWYRQSLGQGPEFLIYFQGTGAADDSGLPNDRFFAVRPEGSVSTLKIQRTERGDSAVYLCASRPGDTGELFFGEGSRLTVL.

The V and J genes are TRBV5-1 and TRBJ2-3; 9 bases are a match to TRBD1. Germline CDR1 reads SGHRS; CDR2 reads YFSETQ. CDR3 length equals 17 residues. The ends lost 1 base at V and 2 bases at J; junction bases unmatched: 8. DNA of the CDR3: TGCGCCAGCAGCTTGTATCGGGACAGGGCAGTCACAGATACGCAGTATTTT. This sequence encodes CASSLYRDRAVTDTQYF.

V is TRBV5-6 and J is TRBJ1-2; D is possibly TRBD1 (5 bases). The CDR3 is 16 residues long. Germline V gene data show CDR1 as SGHDT and CDR2 as YYEEEE. Trimming took off 0 bases at V and 2 bases at J, with 14 bases between the two ends. The CDR3 reads CASSLEGPGANYGYTF. The CDR3 coding sequence is TGTGCCAGCAGCTTGGAGGGGCCGGGAGCCAACTATGGCTACACCTTC.

The chain is built from TRBV30 and TRBJ1-3; maybe TRBD1 (6 bases). V was trimmed by 2 bases and J by 4 bases, leaving 15 bases between them. The CDR3 has 15 amino acids. Germline CDR1 and CDR2: GTSNPN and SVGIG (reference sequence). CDR3 in DNA: TGTGCCTGGAGTTTGGGGACACATCTAGGAAACACCATATATTTT. Translated: CAWSLGTHLGNTIYF.

The genes are TRBV13 and TRBJ2-7; D call uncertain. The CDR3 consists of 14 residues. With 0 bases removed from V and 1 base from J, the gap between germline ends came to 7 bases. Germline V gives CDR1 PRHDT, CDR2 FYEKMQ (reference sequence). In nucleotides, the CDR3 is TGTGCCAGCAGCTTAGGCACATCTTCCTACGAGCAGTACTTC. Protein product: CASSLGTSSYEQYF.

This sequence joins TRBV27 and TRBJ2-3, with 7 bases aligning to TRBD2. Germline CDR1 MNHEY, CDR2 SMNVEV (reference sequence). V lost 6 bases, J lost 1 base, and 4 bases stayed unmatched. The CDR3 runs to 14 residues. The CDR3 bases are TGTGCCAGCAGAGAGCGGGATGGCACAGATACGCAGTATTTT. Amino acids: CASRERDGTDTQYF.

The rearrangement uses TRBV5-1 and TRBJ2-5; 7 bases are a match to TRBD1. Germline CDR1 reads SGHRS; CDR2 reads YFSETQ. The ends lost 0 bases at V and 1 base at J; junction bases unmatched: 0. The CDR3 loop spans 14 amino acids. CDR3 nucleotides: TGCGCCAGCAGCTTGGGACAGGGCCAAGAGACCCAGTACTTC. Translation gives CASSLGQGQETQYF.

This chain links TRBV19 with TRBJ1-5, with 7 positions matching TRBD1. This CDR3 has 16 residues. V dropped 3 bases and J dropped 7; count of bases not matched to a gene: 12. The V gene's germline CDR1 is LNHDA and CDR2 SQIVND (reference sequence). The CDR3 DNA reads as TGTGCCAGTAGTATCGGGCGGAACAGGGGAGGACAGCCCCAGCATTTT. It is translated as CASSIGRNRGGQPQHF. Based on the CDR3 plus reference TRBV19 and TRBJ1-5, the full variable domain is DGGITQSPKYLFRKEGQNVTLSCEQNLNHDAMYWYRQDPGQGLRLIYYSQIVNDFQKGDIAEGYSVSREKKESFPLTVTSAQKNPTAFYLCASSIGRNRGGQPQHFGDGTRLSIL.

This sequence joins TRBV6-6 and TRBJ2-1; a possible D gene is TRBD2 (5 bases). The length of the CDR3 is 13 residues. Germline V gene lookup returns CDR1 MNHNY and CDR2 SVGAGI (reference sequence). V lost 0 bases and J lost 16, with 16 bases in between. CDR3 DNA: TGTGCCAGCAGTTACTCCCCCGCCAGGAGGCAATTCTTC. It specifies CASSYSPARRQFF.

The genes are TRBV4-3 and TRBJ1-3, with 10 bases identical to TRBD1. Germline V gene lookup returns CDR1 LGHNA and CDR2 YSLEER. The CDR3 is made up of 16 amino acids. Germline trimming cut 1 base from V and 3 bases from J; bases unmatched to any gene: 3. In DNA, the CDR3 is TGCGCCAGCAGCCAAGGACAGGGGGCCGGTGGAAACACCATATATTTT. Translated, it gives CASSQGQGAGGNTIYF.

The chain uses TRBV4-3 and TRBJ1-4; 7 nucleotides agree with TRBD1. Losses at the gene ends were 0 bases for V and 8 bases for J; bases not matched to a gene: 9. The germline V gene encodes CDR1 LGHNA and CDR2 YSLEER. The CDR3 contains 16 residues. CDR3 protein: CASSQDWRQGGEKLFF. DNA of the CDR3: TGCGCCAGCAGCCAAGATTGGCGACAGGGTGGAGAAAAACTGTTTTTT.

The genes are TRBV28 and TRBJ1-4, with 7 bases matching TRBD1. This CDR3 has 16 residues. The germline V gene encodes CDR1 MDHEN and CDR2 SYDVKM. Trimming removed 5 bases from V and 3 bases from J; junction bases left unmatched: 9. The CDR3 loop reads CASSRSQGLANEKLFF. CDR3 nucleotide sequence: TGTGCCAGCAGTCGATCACAGGGGCTCGCTAATGAAAAACTGTTTTTT.

The CDR3 coding sequence is TGTGCCAGCAGCTTTCTTGGGGGAGCCCTTGGGGCCAACGTCCTGACTTTC. This sequence encodes CASSFLGGALGANVLTF. The chain uses TRBV6-4 and TRBJ2-6; D may be TRBD1 or TRBD2 (5 bases each). CDR3 length: 17 residues. Deletions cut 6 bases from V and 3 bases from J, with 18 bases between. The germline gives CDR1 MRHNA, CDR2 SNTAGT.

V gene TRBV10-3 combines with J gene TRBJ2-1, with TRBD1 matching over 9 bases. This CDR3 has 14 residues. V shed 11 bases, J shed 8 bases, and the junction held 13 bases outside the gene matches. Germline V CDR1 and CDR2: ENHRY, SYGVKD. In DNA form, the CDR3 reads TGTGCCGTACAACCCGGGACAGGGAGGCATGAGCAGTTCTTC. Translated, it gives CAVQPGTGRHEQFF.

J is TRBJ1-4 and V is TRBV7-9; a weak D match, TRBD1 (5 bases). The ends were cut back, 5 bases at V and 6 bases at J, with 13 bases in the middle. Germline assignment: CDR1 SEHNR and CDR2 FQNEAQ (reference sequence). This CDR3 region has 14 residues. CDR3 residues: CASSPHRDDEKLFF. CDR3 bases: TGTGCCAGCAGCCCCCACCGGGACGATGAAAAACTGTTTTTT.

The chain employs TRBV2 and TRBJ1-1; no clear D. This CDR3 contains 12 residues. Germline CDR1 and CDR2: SNHLY and FYNNEI. Trimming took 3 bases from V and 9 from J, leaving 11 bases between them. DNA for the CDR3: TGTGCCAGCAGTGACGCCCCCAGTAAAGCTTTCTTT. It codes for CASSDAPSKAFF.

The chain recombines TRBV13 with TRBJ2-7, with unresolved D. The CDR3 consists of 13 residues. The germline gives CDR1 PRHDT, CDR2 FYEKMQ (reference sequence). V was trimmed by 0 bases and J by 3 bases, leaving 6 bases between them. The CDR3 is CASSLGPIYEQYF. The CDR3 region has the DNA TGTGCCAGCAGCTTAGGGCCCATCTACGAGCAGTACTTC.